This T cell receptor beta chain was recorded in a study of T cells after yellow fever vaccination. Looking at the study overall: Those fractions that held only low numbers of cells were prepared using the SMART-Seq v4 Ultra Low Input RNA kit.

General study results and limits: Abundant clonotypes from the bulk population could get into FACS-sorted repertoires as contaminants. A limited proportion of clonotypes was detected within both the CD4 and CD8 compartments. Booster samples showed a return of most primary-vaccination clones (approximately 95% CD4, 85% to 90% CD8).

The V gene lost 1 base and the J gene lost 9 bases, with 16 bases spanning the gap. The CDR3 is made up of 15 amino acids. This clonotype came up many times. Its specificity is unknown. TCRdb reanalysed the 5' RACE reads using MiXCR and keeps one entry per CDR3 protein. The table records about 260,000 distinct CDR3 sequences, about 3.7% of them present only once. Material: PBMCs, obtained 15 days after the yellow fever booster vaccination. The chain links TRBV12-3 or TRBV12-4 to TRBJ2-4, with a weak D call TRBD1 (5 bases). This clonotype was sampled from a man between 18 and 29 years old who received the YFV17D yellow fever vaccine. The CDR3 protein is CASSLGQGRSGIQYF. DNA for the CDR3: TGTGCCAGCAGTTTAGGGCAGGGTCGGTCCGGCATTCAGTACTTC.